These 6 T cell receptor beta chains originate from one sample sequenced in a study of OX40 agonist ivuxolimab in advanced cancers. This table comes from immunoSEQ multiplex PCR, and its TCRdb copy is limited to in-frame clones, with some not included. The sample holds 70,000 or so clones, roughly 88% seen once. The sample was CD4+ or CD8+ T cells sorted from blood, taken in a trial of the OX40 agonist ivuxolimab. The source is an adult with an advanced solid tumor such as melanoma, head and neck, liver or kidney cancer.

This chain uses TRBV7-9 with TRBJ1-4; weak D call: TRBD1 (6 bases). CDR1 and CDR2 from the germline V gene are SEHNR and FQNEAQ (reference sequence). Trimming left V 6 bases short and J 4 bases short, with 15 bases between. This CDR3 contains 15 residues. The CDR3 spells CASRQTGRGNEKLFF. Here the CDR3 DNA reads TGTGCCAGCAGACAAACAGGGAGAGGTAATGAAAAACTGTTTTTT.

The chain is built from TRBV7-2 and TRBJ1-1; possible D gene TRBD1, 5 bases. Germline CDR1 SGHTA, CDR2 FQGNSA. CDR3 size: 14 residues. The V gene lost 5 bases and the J gene lost 2 bases, with 12 bases spanning the gap. CDR3 in amino acids: CASSIDRTNTEAFF. The CDR3 DNA sequence: TGTGCCAGCAGCATAGACAGAACCAACACTGAAGCTTTCTTT.

This clone was observed at least ten times. V and J are TRBV4-1 and TRBJ1-4; D gene uncertain. Looked up from germline, CDR1 is MGHRA and CDR2 is YSYEKL. The CDR3 spans 16 residues. Trimming removed 1 base from V and 4 bases from J, with 13 bases in between. The DNA of the CDR3 is TGCGCCAGCAGCCAAGTATTTCCGCATGTTAATGAAAAACTGTTTTTT. It encodes CASSQVFPHVNEKLFF.

This chain connects TRBV11-3 to TRBJ1-6, with no clear D. The V end lost 5 bases, the J end lost 7 bases, and 12 bases lay between the germline ends. The CDR3 is made up of 14 amino acids. Germline CDR1 SGHNT, CDR2 YENEEA. CDR3: CASSAVGRNSPLHF. In DNA form, the CDR3 reads TGTGCCAGCAGCGCAGTGGGCCGAAATTCACCCCTCCACTTT.

The chain employs TRBV4-3 and TRBJ1-3; possibly TRBD1 for D (5 bases). The CDR3 runs 15 residues. V was trimmed by 0 bases and J by 4 bases, leaving 10 bases between them. Germline CDR1 and CDR2: LGHNA and YSLEER. The CDR3 nucleotides are TGCGCCAGCAGCCAAGAAGGGGAACCCGGAAACACCATATATTTT. It yields the protein CASSQEGEPGNTIYF.

The chain links TRBV2 to TRBJ2-7, with 8 positions matching TRBD1. The CDR3 contains 15 residues. Trimming took 2 bases from V and 5 from J; bases not matched to a gene: 8. The germline V gene has CDR1 SNHLY and CDR2 FYNNEI. DNA for the CDR3: TGTGCCAGCAGTGAACCGCGGACAGGGCTGGACGAGCAGTACTTC. Protein sequence: CASSEPRTGLDEQYF.